This T cell receptor (beta chain) is drawn from a study of T cells in localized non-small cell lung cancer. V lost 7 bases to trimming and J lost 2 bases, with 12 bases between them. The CDR3 runs 14 residues. Looked up from germline, CDR1 is SNHLY and CDR2 is FYNNEI. Generated by immunoSEQ multiplex PCR, the TCRdb table keeps only in-frame clones and is missing some. This table has 55,000 to 80,000 clones, roughly 86% appearing once. The sequence was collected from a female donor older than 55 with stage I lung adenocarcinoma. This specimen consisted of peripheral blood, obtained before any cancer treatment. The chain combines TRBV2 with TRBJ2-1; TRBD1 might be the D (6 bases). The CDR3 sequence: CASTRDTTYNEQFF. CDR3 bases: TGTGCCAGCACCAGGGACACGACCTACAATGAGCAGTTCTTC. Variable domain in full (rest from reference TRBV2 and TRBJ2-1): EPEVTQTPSHQVTQMGQEVILRCVPISNHLYFYWYRQILGQKVEFLVSFYNNEISEKSEIFDDQFSVERPDGSNFTLKIRSTKLEDSAMYFCASTRDTTYNEQFFGPGTRLTVL.